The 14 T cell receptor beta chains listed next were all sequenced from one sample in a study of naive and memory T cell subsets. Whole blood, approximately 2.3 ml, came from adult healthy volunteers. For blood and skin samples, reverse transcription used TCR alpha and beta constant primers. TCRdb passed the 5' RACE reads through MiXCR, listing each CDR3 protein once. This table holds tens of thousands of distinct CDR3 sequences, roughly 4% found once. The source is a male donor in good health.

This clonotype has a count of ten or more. The CDR3 loop is CASSRERGLNNEQFF. The CDR3 DNA follows: TGTGCCAGCAGCCGCGAGAGGGGATTGAACAATGAGCAGTTCTTC. This chain uses TRBV11-2 with TRBJ2-1; D tentatively reads TRBD1 or TRBD2 (5 bases each). This CDR3 contains 15 residues. In germline, CDR1 is SGHAT, CDR2 FQNNGV. Trimming shortened V by 5 bases and J by 5 bases, and 16 bases separated the two germline ends. The variable domain in full, with the rest retrieved from reference TRBV11-2 and TRBJ2-1, is EAGVAQSPRYKIIEKRQSVAFWCNPISGHATLYWYQQILGQGPKLLIQFQNNGVVDDSQLPKDRFSAERLKGVDSTLKIQPAKLEDSAVYLCASSRERGLNNEQFFGPGTRLTVL.

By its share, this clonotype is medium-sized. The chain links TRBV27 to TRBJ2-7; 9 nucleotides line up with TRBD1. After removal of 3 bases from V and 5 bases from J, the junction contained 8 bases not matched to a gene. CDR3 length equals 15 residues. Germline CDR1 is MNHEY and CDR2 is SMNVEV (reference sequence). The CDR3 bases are TGTGCCAGCAGTTTCGGGACAGGGAATTCCCACGAGCAGTACTTC. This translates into CASSFGTGNSHEQYF.

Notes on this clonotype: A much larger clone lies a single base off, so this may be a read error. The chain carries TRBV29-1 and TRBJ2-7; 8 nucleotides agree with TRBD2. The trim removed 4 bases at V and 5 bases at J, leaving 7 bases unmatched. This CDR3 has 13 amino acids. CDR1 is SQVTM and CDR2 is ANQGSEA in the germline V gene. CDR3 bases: TGCAGCGTTGTGGGTCTAGCGGGTGACGAGCAGTACTTC. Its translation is CSVVGLAGDEQYF.

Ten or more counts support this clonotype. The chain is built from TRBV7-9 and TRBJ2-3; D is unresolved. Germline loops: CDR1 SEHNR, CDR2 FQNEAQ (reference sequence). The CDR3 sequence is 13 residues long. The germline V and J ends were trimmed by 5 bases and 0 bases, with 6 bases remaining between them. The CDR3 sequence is CASSLPSTDTQYF. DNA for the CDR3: TGTGCCAGCAGCCTCCCTAGCACAGATACGCAGTATTTT.

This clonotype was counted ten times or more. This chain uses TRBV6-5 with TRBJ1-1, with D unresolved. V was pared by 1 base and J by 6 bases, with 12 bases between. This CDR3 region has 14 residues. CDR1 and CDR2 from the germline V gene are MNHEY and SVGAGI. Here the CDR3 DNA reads TGTGCCAGCAGTTACTTGGACGGCGGGGCTGAAGCTTTCTTT. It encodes CASSYLDGGAEAFF.

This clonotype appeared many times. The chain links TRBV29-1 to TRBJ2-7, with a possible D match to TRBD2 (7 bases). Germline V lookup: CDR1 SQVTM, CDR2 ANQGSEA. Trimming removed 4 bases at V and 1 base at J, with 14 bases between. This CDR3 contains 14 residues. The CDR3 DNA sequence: TGCAGCGTTGCGAACAGGGAGGGATCCTACGAGCAGTACTTC. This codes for CSVANREGSYEQYF.

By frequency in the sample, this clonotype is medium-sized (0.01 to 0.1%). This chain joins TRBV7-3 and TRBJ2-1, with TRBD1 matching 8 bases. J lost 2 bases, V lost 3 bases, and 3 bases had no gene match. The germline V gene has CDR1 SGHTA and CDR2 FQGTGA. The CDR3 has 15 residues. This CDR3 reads CASSFGQGPYNEQFF. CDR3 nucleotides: TGTGCCAGCAGCTTCGGACAGGGCCCCTACAATGAGCAGTTCTTC.

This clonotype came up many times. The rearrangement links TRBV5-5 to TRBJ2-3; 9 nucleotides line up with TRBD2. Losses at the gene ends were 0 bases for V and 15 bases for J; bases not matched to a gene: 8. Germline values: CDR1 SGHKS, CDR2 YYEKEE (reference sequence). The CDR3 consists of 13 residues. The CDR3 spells CASSLDLAGWQYF. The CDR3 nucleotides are TGTGCCAGCAGCTTGGACCTAGCGGGGTGGCAATATTTT. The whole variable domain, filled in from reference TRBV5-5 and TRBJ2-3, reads DAGVTQSPTHLIKTRGQQVTLRCSPISGHKSVSWYQQVLGQGPQFIFQYYEKEERGRGNFPDRFSARQFPNYSSELNVNALLLGDSALYLCASSLDLAGWQYFGPGTRLTVL.

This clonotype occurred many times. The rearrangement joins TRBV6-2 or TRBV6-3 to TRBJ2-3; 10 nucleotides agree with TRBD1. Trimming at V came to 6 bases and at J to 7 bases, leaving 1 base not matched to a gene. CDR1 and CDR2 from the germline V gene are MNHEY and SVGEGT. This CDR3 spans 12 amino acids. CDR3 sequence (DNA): TGTGCCAGCAGAGACAGGGGGCATACGCAGTATTTT. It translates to CASRDRGHTQYF.

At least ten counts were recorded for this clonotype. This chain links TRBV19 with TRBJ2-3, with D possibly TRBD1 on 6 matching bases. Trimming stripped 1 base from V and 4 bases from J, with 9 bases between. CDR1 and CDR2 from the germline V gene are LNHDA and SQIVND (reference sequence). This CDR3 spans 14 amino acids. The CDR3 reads CASSIGTASDTQYF. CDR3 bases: TGTGCCAGTAGTATAGGGACAGCGTCAGATACGCAGTATTTT.

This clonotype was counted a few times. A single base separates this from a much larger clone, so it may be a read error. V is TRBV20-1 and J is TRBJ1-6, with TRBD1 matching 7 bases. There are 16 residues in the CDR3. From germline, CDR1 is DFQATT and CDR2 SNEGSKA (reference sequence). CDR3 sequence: CSASWLGGLTNSPLNF. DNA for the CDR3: TGCAGTGCTAGCTGGTTAGGGGGCTTGACAAATTCACCCCTCAACTTT.

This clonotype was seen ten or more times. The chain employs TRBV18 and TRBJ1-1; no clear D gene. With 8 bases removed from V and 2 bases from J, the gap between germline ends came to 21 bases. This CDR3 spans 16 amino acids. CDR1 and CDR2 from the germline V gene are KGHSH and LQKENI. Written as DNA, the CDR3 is TGTGCCAGCGCTCCCTTTGCGGGGTTGGGAAACACTGAAGCTTTCTTT. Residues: CASAPFAGLGNTEAFF.

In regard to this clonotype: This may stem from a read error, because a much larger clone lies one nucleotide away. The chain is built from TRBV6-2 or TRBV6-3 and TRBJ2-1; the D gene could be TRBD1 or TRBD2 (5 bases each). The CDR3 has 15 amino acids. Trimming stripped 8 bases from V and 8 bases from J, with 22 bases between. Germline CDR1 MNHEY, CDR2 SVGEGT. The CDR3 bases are TGTGCCAGCGTAATTCCCGGGGCGGCCAGACATGAGCAGTTCTTC. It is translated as CASVIPGAARHEQFF.

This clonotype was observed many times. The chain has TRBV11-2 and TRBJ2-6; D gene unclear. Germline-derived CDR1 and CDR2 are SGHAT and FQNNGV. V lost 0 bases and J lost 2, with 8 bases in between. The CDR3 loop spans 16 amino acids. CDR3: CASSLDRNTGANVLTF. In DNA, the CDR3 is TGTGCCAGCAGCTTAGATCGGAACACTGGGGCCAACGTCCTGACTTTC.